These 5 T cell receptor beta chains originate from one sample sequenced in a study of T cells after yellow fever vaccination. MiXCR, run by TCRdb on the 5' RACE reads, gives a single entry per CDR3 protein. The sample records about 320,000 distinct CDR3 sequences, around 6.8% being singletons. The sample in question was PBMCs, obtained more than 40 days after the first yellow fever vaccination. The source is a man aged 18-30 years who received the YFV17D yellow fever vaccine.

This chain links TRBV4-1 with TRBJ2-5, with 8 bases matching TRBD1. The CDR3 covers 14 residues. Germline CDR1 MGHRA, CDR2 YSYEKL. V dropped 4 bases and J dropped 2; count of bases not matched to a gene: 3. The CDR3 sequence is CASSRWTGQETQYF. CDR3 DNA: TGCGCCAGCAGCCGGTGGACAGGGCAAGAGACCCAGTACTTC.

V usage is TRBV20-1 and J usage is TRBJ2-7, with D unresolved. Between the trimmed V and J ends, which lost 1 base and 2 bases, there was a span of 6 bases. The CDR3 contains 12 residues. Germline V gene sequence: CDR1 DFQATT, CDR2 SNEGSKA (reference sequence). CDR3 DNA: TGCAGTGCTAGAGGTGGGACCTACGAGCAGTACGTC. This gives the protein CSARGGTYEQYV.

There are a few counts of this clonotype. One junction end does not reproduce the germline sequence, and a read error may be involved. The CDR3 loop reads CASREGTGSDQETQYF. Written as DNA, the CDR3 is TGTGCCAGCAGAGAAGGGACAGGGTCGGACCAGGAGACCCAGTACTTC. The J gene is TRBJ2-5, the V gene TRBV6-1, with TRBD1 matching 9 bases. The CDR3 is made up of 16 amino acids. Germline CDR1 reads MNHNS; CDR2 reads SASEGT.

The CDR3 coding sequence is TGTGCCAGCAGCTTCACCGGGACAGGGGTTGCCGGGGAGCTGTTTTTT. Amino acid sequence: CASSFTGTGVAGELFF. This chain joins TRBV7-8 and TRBJ2-2; the match to TRBD1 covers 10 bases. With 3 bases clipped from V and 6 bases from J, the junction kept 7 bases outside the gene matches. Germline assignment: CDR1 SGHVS and CDR2 FQNEAQ. The CDR3 length is 16 residues.

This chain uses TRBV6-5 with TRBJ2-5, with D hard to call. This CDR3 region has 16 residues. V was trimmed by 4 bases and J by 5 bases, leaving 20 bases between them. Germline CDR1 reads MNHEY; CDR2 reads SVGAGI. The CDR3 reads CASSSSSPFLGETQYF. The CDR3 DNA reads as TGTGCCAGCAGTTCCTCTTCTCCGTTCCTGGGGGAGACCCAGTACTTC.